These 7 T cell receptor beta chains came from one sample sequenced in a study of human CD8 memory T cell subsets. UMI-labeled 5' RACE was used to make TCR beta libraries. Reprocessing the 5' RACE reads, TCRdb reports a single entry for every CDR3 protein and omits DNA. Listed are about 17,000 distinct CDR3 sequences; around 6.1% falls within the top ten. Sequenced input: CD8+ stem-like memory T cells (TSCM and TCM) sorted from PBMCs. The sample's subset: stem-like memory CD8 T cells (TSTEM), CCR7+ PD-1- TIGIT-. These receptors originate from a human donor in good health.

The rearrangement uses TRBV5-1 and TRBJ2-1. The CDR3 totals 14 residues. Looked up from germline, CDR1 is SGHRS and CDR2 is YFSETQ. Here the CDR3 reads CASSWDRGDNEQFF. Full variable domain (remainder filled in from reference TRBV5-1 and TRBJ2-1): KAGVTQTPRYLIKTRGQQVTLSCSPISGHRSVSWYQQTPGQGLQFLFEYFSETQRNKGNFPGRFSGRQFSNSRSEMNVSTLELGDSALYLCASSWDRGDNEQFFGPGTRLTVL.

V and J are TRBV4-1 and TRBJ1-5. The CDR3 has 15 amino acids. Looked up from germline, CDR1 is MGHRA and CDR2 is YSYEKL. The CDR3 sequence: CASSQSGGGNQPQHF.

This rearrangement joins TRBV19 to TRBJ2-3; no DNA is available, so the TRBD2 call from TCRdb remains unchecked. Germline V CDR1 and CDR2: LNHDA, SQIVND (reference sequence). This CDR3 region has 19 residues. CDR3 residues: CASSIDLMSAGGRGDTQYF.

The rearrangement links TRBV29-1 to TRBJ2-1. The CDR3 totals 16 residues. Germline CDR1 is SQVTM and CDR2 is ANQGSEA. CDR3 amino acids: CSVEDLGGDGYNEQFF.

This CDR3 is CASSLDPKGTTEAFF. The chain joins TRBV5-1 to TRBJ1-1; TCRdb's assignment of TRBD1 cannot be checked, as there is no DNA. The germline gives CDR1 SGHRS, CDR2 YFSETQ. This CDR3 has 15 residues. The whole variable domain, filled in from reference TRBV5-1 and TRBJ1-1, reads KAGVTQTPRYLIKTRGQQVTLSCSPISGHRSVSWYQQTPGQGLQFLFEYFSETQRNKGNFPGRFSGRQFSNSRSEMNVSTLELGDSALYLCASSLDPKGTTEAFFGQGTRLTVV.

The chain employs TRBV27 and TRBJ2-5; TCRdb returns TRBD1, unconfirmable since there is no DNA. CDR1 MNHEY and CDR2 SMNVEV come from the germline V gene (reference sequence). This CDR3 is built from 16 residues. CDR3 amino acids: CASSLRGDRNQETQYF.

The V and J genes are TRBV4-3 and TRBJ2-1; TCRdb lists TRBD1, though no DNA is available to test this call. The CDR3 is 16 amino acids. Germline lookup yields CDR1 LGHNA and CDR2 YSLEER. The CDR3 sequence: CASSFEAPRVGNEQFF.